This T cell receptor (beta chain) was found in a study of shared clonotypes between healthy human individuals. In the case of this clone: The target antigen is unknown.

With 2 bases removed from V and 10 bases from J, the gap between germline ends came to 10 bases. CDR1 and CDR2 (germline): SGHRS, YFSETQ. The CDR3 has 12 residues. General study findings and limits: Several donors had around 5.5% of their naive CD4 clonotypes in common.

Produced via immunoSEQ multiplex PCR; TCRdb's table is partial and in-frame only. The sample carries 2,500,000 or so clones, around 94% recorded once. The TCR comes from a man younger than 35 in good health. Source material: naive CD4+ T cells sorted from blood. Documented subset: CD45RA+ positively selected. V usage is TRBV5-1 and J usage is TRBJ2-1; perhaps TRBD1 as D (6 bases). The CDR3 is CASSFTGPEQFF. In nucleotides, the CDR3 is TGCGCCAGCAGCTTTACAGGGCCAGAGCAGTTCTTC. Together with reference TRBV5-1 and TRBJ2-1, the CDR3 gives the full variable domain: KAGVTQTPRYLIKTRGQQVTLSCSPISGHRSVSWYQQTPGQGLQFLFEYFSETQRNKGNFPGRFSGRQFSNSRSEMNVSTLELGDSALYLCASSFTGPEQFFGPGTRLTVL.